Listed here are 22 T cell receptor beta chains from one sample, sequenced in a study of CD8 T cells in Susac syndrome. An amount of RNA that ranged from roughly 0.45 to 1 ug was reverse transcribed with random hexamers. TCRdb analysed the immunoSEQ multiplex PCR reads with MiXCR anew, one entry per CDR3 protein. This sample carries 130,000 to 150,000 distinct CDR3 sequences, approximately 93% of them seen once, and the ten largest clones take less than 0.095%. Sequenced sample: CD4+ T cells from PBMCs. The origin of the receptors is a human donor in good health.

The genes are TRBV12-5 and TRBJ1-2, with a possible D match to TRBD1 (6 bases). Trimming stripped 1 base from V and 3 bases from J, with 12 bases between. In germline, CDR1 is LGHNT, CDR2 FRNRAP. The CDR3 has 15 amino acids. CDR3 sequence: CASGLGGQRDYGYTF. The CDR3 DNA sequence: TGTGCTAGTGGTTTGGGAGGACAGCGTGACTATGGCTACACCTTC. The full variable domain, completed using reference TRBV12-5 and TRBJ1-2, is DARVTQTPRHKVTEMGQEVTMRCQPILGHNTVFWYRQTMMQGLELLAYFRNRAPLDDSGMPKDRFSAEMPDATLATLKIQPSEPRDSAVYFCASGLGGQRDYGYTFGSGTRLTVV.

Written as DNA, the CDR3 is TGTGCCAGCAGCACCCCCTTCGAGAAGGGCTATGGCTACACCTTC. This codes for CASSTPFEKGYGYTF. The V call is TRBV7-2, the J call TRBJ1-2; D unresolved. Trimming removed 5 bases from V and 4 bases from J, with 17 bases in between. In germline, CDR1 is SGHTA, CDR2 FQGNSA. This CDR3 comprises 15 residues. Looking up the rest from reference TRBV7-2 and TRBJ1-2 gives the full variable domain: GAGVSQSPSNKVTEKGKDVELRCDPISGHTALYWYRQSLGQGLEFLIYFQGNSAPDKSGLPSDRFSAERTGGSVSTLTIQRTQQEDSAVYLCASSTPFEKGYGYTFGSGTRLTVV.

The rearrangement uses TRBV11-2 and TRBJ1-5; unclear D gene. Germline lookup yields CDR1 SGHAT and CDR2 FQNNGV. The CDR3 spans 13 residues. The V and J ends lost 5 bases and 3 bases respectively, with 8 bases between them. CDR3 DNA: TGTGCCAGCAGCGGGAACTACAATCAGCCCCAGCATTTT. Encoded protein: CASSGNYNQPQHF.

The V gene is TRBV27, the J gene TRBJ2-7; 11 bases are a match to TRBD2. In germline, CDR1 is MNHEY, CDR2 SMNVEV (reference sequence). V was clipped by 6 bases and J by 3 bases; unmatched bases: 7. The CDR3 contains 15 residues. The CDR3 nucleotides are TGTGCCAGCAGGGTAGCGGGAGGGTTTTTCTACGAGCAGTACTTC. It codes for CASRVAGGFFYEQYF.

This chain links TRBV21-1 with TRBJ2-5; TRBD2 was called by the table and not checked on the DNA. TRBV21-1 is deemed a pseudogene. The CDR3 is made up of 20 amino acids. CDR3 bases: TGTGCCAGCAACCCTTCAGGGGCCCCGGGACTAGCGGGTTACCGAGAGACCCAGTACTTC. It specifies CASNPSGAPGLAGYRETQYF.

The V call is TRBV20-1, the J call TRBJ2-1, with unresolved D. Germline CDR1 DFQATT, CDR2 SNEGSKA (reference sequence). Trimming took off 3 bases at V and 10 bases at J, with 10 bases between the two ends. This CDR3 contains 11 residues. CDR3 sequence reads: CSASLDVEQFF. Here the CDR3 DNA reads TGCAGTGCTAGTTTGGACGTAGAGCAGTTCTTC.

V gene TRBV3-1 combines with J gene TRBJ2-3, with D perhaps matching TRBD2 (5 bases). Looked up from germline, CDR1 is LGHDT and CDR2 is YNNKEL (reference sequence). The germline V and J ends were trimmed by 1 base and 1 base, with 9 bases remaining between them. The CDR3 has 15 amino acids. CDR3 bases: TGTGCCAGCAGCCAAGGCTTCGGGGGCACAGATACGCAGTATTTT. Translated: CASSQGFGGTDTQYF.

The V gene is TRBV11-2, the J gene TRBJ1-1; D might be TRBD1 (5 bases). There are 13 residues in the CDR3. The germline CDR1 and CDR2 sequences are SGHAT and FQNNGV. The V end lost 3 bases, the J end lost 8 bases, and 13 bases lay between the germline ends. CDR3 residues: CASSLMADREAFF. Written as DNA, the CDR3 is TGTGCCAGCAGCTTGATGGCAGACAGAGAAGCTTTCTTT.

This rearrangement joins TRBV4-1 to TRBJ1-1; D is perhaps TRBD1 (6 bases). CDR3 length: 14 amino acids. Deletions cut 2 bases from V and 4 bases from J, with 11 bases between. In germline, CDR1 is MGHRA, CDR2 YSYEKL. The CDR3 sequence: CASSQPRGGTEAFF. CDR3 coding DNA: TGCGCCAGCAGCCAACCCAGGGGTGGCACTGAAGCTTTCTTT.

This chain connects TRBV11-2 to TRBJ2-3; D gene unclear. The CDR3 runs to 11 residues. The germline V and J ends were trimmed by 3 bases and 3 bases, with 1 base remaining between them. Germline-derived CDR1 and CDR2 are SGHAT and FQNNGV. CDR3 in amino acids: CASSLTDTQYF. The DNA for the CDR3 is TGTGCCAGCAGCTTGACAGATACGCAGTATTTT.

The chain uses TRBV18 and TRBJ1-1; D might be TRBD1 (6 bases). This CDR3 is built from 17 residues. Looked up from germline, CDR1 is KGHSH and CDR2 is LQKENI. Trimming cost V 5 bases and J 1 base, with 20 bases left between them. The CDR3 nucleotides read TGTGCCAGCTCAGTCATCGGTGGTCAGGGGCGGAACACTGAAGCTTTCTTT. Translated, it gives CASSVIGGQGRNTEAFF.

This clonotype was seen just once. This chain's CDR3 is CSAARRGEAFF. In DNA form, the CDR3 reads TGCAGTGCCGCCCGTCGGGGGGAAGCTTTCTTT. J is TRBJ1-1 and V is TRBV20-1; maybe TRBD1 (5 bases). The V and J ends lost 6 bases and 8 bases respectively, with 13 bases between them. The CDR3 runs 11 residues. Germline V gene lookup returns CDR1 DFQATT and CDR2 SNEGSKA (reference sequence).

The chain couples TRBV29-1 to TRBJ2-7; 10 bases are a match to TRBD1. CDR1 SQVTM and CDR2 ANQGSEA come from the germline V gene. V shed 7 bases, J shed 7 bases, and the junction held 7 bases outside the gene matches. The CDR3 contains 12 residues. The CDR3 spells CSARQGAGEQYF. In nucleotides, the CDR3 is TGCAGCGCTCGACAGGGGGCGGGTGAGCAGTACTTC.

This rearrangement joins TRBV15 to TRBJ2-7, with 7 positions matching TRBD1. The V segment lost 3 bases and the J segment 3 bases; nucleotides outside the gene matches: 11. The CDR3 consists of 16 residues. Looked up from germline, CDR1 is LNHNV and CDR2 is YYDKDF (reference sequence). The chain's CDR3 is CATSRGPPRGIYEQYF. CDR3 DNA sequence: TGTGCCACCAGCAGGGGACCCCCCAGGGGGATCTACGAGCAGTACTTC.

The rearrangement joins TRBV6-5 to TRBJ2-7, with a possible D match to TRBD1 (7 bases). The germline V gene has CDR1 MNHEY and CDR2 SVGAGI. CDR3 length: 14 residues. V lost 2 bases to trimming and J lost 3 bases, with 11 bases between them. The CDR3 loop is CASSYGRGVYEQYF. The CDR3 DNA is TGTGCCAGCAGTTACGGCAGGGGGGTCTACGAGCAGTACTTC.

This sequence joins TRBV6-2 or TRBV6-3 and TRBJ2-4; 7 bases agree with TRBD1. V dropped 5 bases and J dropped 9; count of bases not matched to a gene: 7. This CDR3 has 13 amino acids. Germline values: CDR1 MNHEY, CDR2 SVGEGT. In DNA, the CDR3 is TGTGCCAGCAGTGTGGGACAGTGGGTCATTCAGTACTTC. This sequence encodes CASSVGQWVIQYF.

The CDR3 loop is CASSLHGDGGRVQYF. As DNA, the CDR3 is TGTGCCAGCAGCCTTCATGGGGACGGCGGAAGGGTGCAGTACTTC. The V call is TRBV3-1, the J call TRBJ2-7; D may correspond to TRBD1 or TRBD2 (5 bases each). Per germline, CDR1 LGHDT and CDR2 YNNKEL (reference sequence). Trimming shortened V by 4 bases and J by 9 bases, and 22 bases separated the two germline ends. The CDR3 extends over 15 amino acids.

The rearrangement links TRBV5-4 to TRBJ2-3; D is unclear. CDR1 is SGHNT, CDR2 YYREEE, per germline (reference sequence). The CDR3 extends over 15 amino acids. V lost 0 bases and J lost 5, with 13 bases in between. The CDR3 is CASSLEWVGEDTQYF. CDR3 DNA: TGTGCCAGCAGCTTGGAGTGGGTTGGGGAAGATACGCAGTATTTT.

This clonotype was recorded once. The CDR3 does not close with the conserved phenylalanine or tryptophan, likely indicating a read error. This chain links TRBV12-3 or TRBV12-4 with TRBJ1-2; maybe TRBD1 (5 bases). The CDR3 consists of 14 residues. V dropped 6 bases and J dropped 6 bases, with 17 bases sitting between them. CDR3 coding DNA: TGTGCCAGCAGCACCTCAGGGAACTTACATGGCTACACCCTC. Translated: CASSTSGNLHGYTL.

The chain has TRBV5-4 and TRBJ1-2; 8 bases are shared with TRBD1. The CDR3 loop spans 12 amino acids. Germline V lookup: CDR1 SGHNT, CDR2 YYREEE (reference sequence). J was trimmed by 10 bases and V by 4 bases; bases with no gene match: 6. This CDR3 is CASSGRQGPYTF. Here the CDR3 DNA reads TGTGCCAGCAGCGGTCGACAGGGGCCCTACACCTTC.

This chain connects TRBV5-1 to TRBJ2-2; a weak D match, TRBD2 (6 bases). Germline loops: CDR1 SGHRS, CDR2 YFSETQ. This CDR3 has 17 residues. V lost 6 bases to trimming and J lost 4 bases, with 22 bases between them. The CDR3 spells CASTSSRETFGTGELFF. In DNA form, the CDR3 reads TGCGCCAGCACCTCGAGTCGGGAGACGTTCGGCACCGGGGAGCTGTTTTTT.

The gene calls are TRBV3-1 and TRBJ2-4, with TRBD2 as a possible D gene (5 bases). This CDR3 is 18 amino acids long. Germline V lookup: CDR1 LGHDT, CDR2 YNNKEL (reference sequence). V was pared by 1 base and J by 3 bases, with 19 bases between. Here the CDR3 reads CASSQVGEGRGNKNIQYF. CDR3 sequence (DNA): TGTGCCAGCAGCCAAGTAGGTGAAGGGAGAGGGAACAAAAACATTCAGTACTTC. Looking up the rest from reference TRBV3-1 and TRBJ2-4 gives the full variable domain: DTAVSQTPKYLVTQMGNDKSIKCEQNLGHDTMYWYKQDSKKFLKIMFSYNNKELIINETVPNRFSPKSPDKAHLNLHINSLELGDSAVYFCASSQVGEGRGNKNIQYFGAGTRLSVL.